One sample yielded the 12 T cell receptor beta chains listed below, sequenced in a study of shared clonotypes between healthy human individuals. The assay was immunoSEQ multiplex PCR, and TCRdb's table has in-frame clones only and misses some. The sample shows 180,000 or so clones, around 93% of them seen only once. The specimen sequenced was naive CD4+ T cells sorted from blood. The subset was: CD45RA+ positively selected. The receptors originated from a woman in her twenties or thirties in good health.

CDR3 DNA: TGCGCCAGCAGCCAGCCTCTAGGAACAGGGGGCAATGAGCAGTTCTTC. The encoded protein is CASSQPLGTGGNEQFF. V usage is TRBV4-1 and J usage is TRBJ2-1; TRBD1 aligns across 8 bases. There are 16 residues in the CDR3. Germline V gene lookup returns CDR1 MGHRA and CDR2 YSYEKL. V shed 3 bases, J shed 6 bases, and the junction held 10 bases outside the gene matches.

The rearrangement links TRBV28 to TRBJ2-7; 7 positions agree with TRBD2. The CDR3 consists of 13 residues. Trimming took 6 bases from V and 3 from J; bases not matched to a gene: 5. Germline lookup yields CDR1 MDHEN and CDR2 SYDVKM. The CDR3 DNA reads as TGTGCCAGCAGCGCAGCGGGATTCTACGAGCAGTACTTC. Residues: CASSAAGFYEQYF.

V gene TRBV2 combines with J gene TRBJ2-7; maybe TRBD2 (6 bases). From germline, CDR1 is SNHLY and CDR2 FYNNEI. The CDR3 extends over 14 amino acids. The germline V and J ends were trimmed by 8 bases and 3 bases, with 17 bases remaining between them. The CDR3 spells CASSRSGRGYEQYF. The CDR3, as DNA: TGTGCCAGCTCCCGTAGCGGAAGAGGCTACGAGCAGTACTTC.

The CDR3 coding sequence is TGTGCCTGGAATTCCGGGGGCGCTGAAAAACTGTTTTTT. Its translation is CAWNSGGAEKLFF. The V gene is TRBV30, the J gene TRBJ1-4; D might be TRBD1 (6 bases). The CDR3 runs 13 residues. CDR1 is GTSNPN, CDR2 SVGIG, per germline (reference sequence). V lost 4 bases to trimming and J lost 7 bases, with 13 bases between them.

This chain uses TRBV5-1 with TRBJ2-1, with a weak D call TRBD2 (6 bases). The V end was cut by 0 bases, the J end by 0 bases, with 10 bases between. Germline V lookup: CDR1 SGHRS, CDR2 YFSETQ. This CDR3 region has 16 residues. The CDR3 DNA follows: TGCGCCAGCAGCTTGGAGCCGGGAGTCTCCTACAATGAGCAGTTCTTC. Protein sequence: CASSLEPGVSYNEQFF.

The rearrangement uses TRBV10-3 and TRBJ2-7, with D hard to call. V was shortened by 4 bases and J by 1 base, with 11 bases between the two germline ends. CDR1 is ENHRY and CDR2 is SYGVKD in the germline V gene. This CDR3 has 14 residues. Here the CDR3 DNA reads TGTGCCATCAGTGGAGAAGGTTTATCCTACGAGCAGTACTTC. Translating gives CAISGEGLSYEQYF.

The rearrangement uses TRBV11-2 and TRBJ2-1, with D perhaps matching TRBD1 or TRBD2 (5 bases each). The CDR3 loop spans 12 amino acids. The germline gives CDR1 SGHAT, CDR2 FQNNGV. V dropped 5 bases and J dropped 8 bases, with 10 bases sitting between them. The CDR3 DNA is TGTGCCAGCAGCCGAGGGGTCGATGAGCAGTTCTTC. It yields the protein CASSRGVDEQFF.

CDR3 residues: CASSFKVSREGTDTQYF. The CDR3 region has the DNA TGTGCCAGCAGCTTTAAGGTCTCGCGGGAGGGCACAGATACGCAGTATTTT. The V and J genes are TRBV7-9 and TRBJ2-3, with 8 bases identical to TRBD2. CDR1 and CDR2 from the germline V gene are SEHNR and FQNEAQ (reference sequence). V was pared by 3 bases and J by 1 base, with 9 bases of the junction left unmatched. The CDR3 is 17 amino acids. Full variable domain (remainder filled in from reference TRBV7-9 and TRBJ2-3): DTGVSQNPRHKITKRGQNVTFRCDPISEHNRLYWYRQTLGQGPEFLTYFQNEAQLEKSRLLSDRFSAERPKGSFSTLEIQRTEQGDSAMYLCASSFKVSREGTDTQYFGPGTRLTVL.

This sequence joins TRBV2 and TRBJ2-7, with D possibly TRBD2 on 6 matching bases. This CDR3 spans 14 amino acids. V was cut by 1 base and J by 8 bases, with 15 bases left in between. Germline values: CDR1 SNHLY, CDR2 FYNNEI. Here the CDR3 reads CASSEESGALKQYF. CDR3 in DNA: TGTGCCAGCAGTGAAGAATCGGGAGCTTTAAAGCAGTACTTC.

The J gene is TRBJ1-2, the V gene TRBV15, with 9 nucleotides matching TRBD1. This CDR3 has 16 residues. CDR1 is LNHNV, CDR2 YYDKDF, per germline (reference sequence). The trim removed 2 bases at V and 10 bases at J, leaving 14 bases unmatched. Here the CDR3 reads CATSRPSSGTGIDYTF. DNA for the CDR3: TGTGCCACCAGCAGACCGAGTTCCGGGACAGGGATAGACTACACCTTC.

V is TRBV18 and J is TRBJ1-2; 10 positions agree with TRBD1. The CDR3 covers 15 residues. Unmatched junction bases numbered 4, after V lost 2 bases and J lost 4 bases. Germline assignment: CDR1 KGHSH and CDR2 LQKENI. The CDR3 reads CASSPIRDRGYGYTF. For the CDR3, the DNA is TGTGCCAGCTCACCAATTCGGGACAGGGGCTATGGCTACACCTTC.

The genes are TRBV6-1 and TRBJ1-4; D unclear. Germline assignment: CDR1 MNHNS and CDR2 SASEGT. The ends were cut back, 7 bases at V and 7 bases at J, with 13 bases in the middle. CDR3 size: 13 residues. CDR3 in DNA: TGTGCCAGCATGCCGGCACATCGTGAAAAACTGTTTTTT. Encoded protein: CASMPAHREKLFF.